The T cell receptor (beta chain) described here comes from a study of OX40 agonist ivuxolimab in advanced cancers. Overall study: Dose-escalation patients suffered from hepatocellular carcinoma, melanoma, renal cell or head and neck cancer.

Method: immunoSEQ multiplex PCR; TCRdb's copy keeps in-frame clones and lacks some. Of tens of thousands of clones listed, about 83% are singletons. With 7 bases clipped from V and 6 bases from J, the junction kept 8 bases outside the gene matches. The CDR3 totals 15 residues. Germline V CDR1 and CDR2: WNHNN, SYGVQD (reference sequence). V gene TRBV10-1 combines with J gene TRBJ2-1, with 11 nucleotides matching TRBD1. The origin of this receptor is an adult with an advanced solid tumor such as melanoma, head and neck, liver or kidney cancer. The starting material was CD4+ or CD8+ T cells sorted from blood, obtained in a trial of the OX40 agonist ivuxolimab. The CDR3, as DNA: TGCGCCAGCACGAGGGGACAGGGGGAGGGCAATGAGCAGTTCTTC. It encodes CASTRGQGEGNEQFF.